These 27 T cell receptor beta chains were sequenced from one sample in a study of blood T cell repertoires in COVID-19. The assay was immunoSEQ multiplex PCR, and TCRdb's table has in-frame clones only and misses some. The sample contains around 68,000 clones, 80% to 90% of which appear only once. The sequencing sample was made of peripheral blood. These receptors were obtained from a man aged 50-59 years with acute or convalescent COVID-19.

The V and J genes are TRBV3-1 (or the pseudogene TRBV3-2) and TRBJ2-5, with 10 bases that match TRBD1. With V trimmed by 3 bases and J by 9 bases, 31 bases remained unmatched. This CDR3 region has 22 residues. Looked up from germline, CDR1 is LGHDT and CDR2 is YNNKEL (reference sequence). The CDR3 DNA reads as TGTGCCAGCAGCCAGGCCCGGGACAGGGGCTTTGTGGGGACCCCCGCCGGGGTGGCCCAGTACTTC. Translated: CASSQARDRGFVGTPAGVAQYF.

This chain uses TRBV2 with TRBJ2-7; D unresolved. The CDR3 sequence is 13 residues long. Trimming left V 6 bases short and J 2 bases short, with 11 bases between. Germline V gene sequence: CDR1 SNHLY, CDR2 FYNNEI. CDR3 residues: CASRARGPYEQYV. DNA of the CDR3: TGTGCCAGCAGGGCTAGAGGTCCCTACGAGCAGTACGTC.

The V call is TRBV30, the J call TRBJ1-5; D is perhaps TRBD1 (5 bases). This CDR3 is 15 amino acids long. Per germline, CDR1 GTSNPN and CDR2 SVGIG (reference sequence). V was pared by 4 bases and J by 4 bases, with 17 bases between. This CDR3 is CAWKDTSDINQPQHF. DNA of the CDR3: TGTGCCTGGAAAGATACCTCGGACATAAATCAGCCCCAGCATTTT.

In nucleotides, the CDR3 is TGTGCCTGGGATAGCGGGAGTTCAGATACGCAGTATTTT. Encoded protein: CAWDSGSSDTQYF. This chain joins TRBV30 and TRBJ2-3, with 9 bases fitting TRBD2. The CDR3 consists of 13 residues. CDR1 and CDR2 (germline): GTSNPN, SVGIG (reference sequence). V shed 5 bases, J shed 4 bases, and the junction held 4 bases outside the gene matches.

The chain combines TRBV9 with TRBJ2-3; D may be TRBD2 (5 bases). Trimming stripped 0 bases from V and 2 bases from J, with 10 bases between. Germline V CDR1 and CDR2: SGDLS, YYNGEE. The CDR3 covers 15 residues. CDR3 DNA: TGTGCCAGCAGCGTAGAGCGGTATTCCACAGATACGCAGTATTTT. It yields the protein CASSVERYSTDTQYF.

The V gene is TRBV6-4, the J gene TRBJ2-7; TRBD1 aligns across 9 bases. Germline CDR1 reads MRHNA; CDR2 reads SNTAGT. The CDR3 is 13 residues long. V dropped 5 bases and J dropped 4; count of bases not matched to a gene: 3. CDR3 residues: CASSSGTGYEQYF. The CDR3 nucleotides are TGTGCCAGCAGTAGCGGGACAGGGTACGAGCAGTACTTC.

For the CDR3, the DNA is TGTGCCAGCAGCTTAGGGGGGGACATCTATCAGCCCCAGCATTTT. This codes for CASSLGGDIYQPQHF. The rearrangement links TRBV5-6 to TRBJ1-5; D may be TRBD1 (6 bases). Per germline, CDR1 SGHDT and CDR2 YYEEEE. V gave up 2 bases and J gave up 5 bases, with 14 bases separating them. This CDR3 has 15 residues.

The J gene is TRBJ1-1, the V gene TRBV30; TRBD1 is a possible D gene (5 bases). V shed 3 bases and J shed 7 bases, with 24 bases lying between them. The CDR3 runs to 16 residues. Germline CDR1 is GTSNPN and CDR2 is SVGIG (reference sequence). The CDR3 protein is CAWRVKVGAPWLEAFF. DNA for the CDR3: TGTGCCTGGAGGGTCAAGGTAGGGGCGCCTTGGCTTGAAGCTTTCTTT.

The chain is built from TRBV24-1 and TRBJ2-2; D gene unclear. Trimming took off 5 bases at V and 0 bases at J, with 6 bases between the two ends. CDR3 length: 14 amino acids. Germline V CDR1 and CDR2: KGHDR, SFDVKD. The CDR3 DNA sequence: TGTGCCACCAGTGGTTTCACGAACACCGGGGAGCTGTTTTTT. Protein sequence: CATSGFTNTGELFF.

This clone was seen just once. The J gene is TRBJ2-7, the V gene TRBV4-1; D not resolved. This CDR3 has 16 amino acids. Trimming removed 0 bases from V and 6 bases from J, with 18 bases in between. The germline V gene encodes CDR1 MGHRA and CDR2 YSYEKL. CDR3 DNA: TGCGCCAGCAGCCAAGATCGGTCGCGTCGTACCTCCGAGCAGTACTTC. Its translation: CASSQDRSRRTSEQYF.

V is TRBV7-2 and J is TRBJ1-5; 7 bases fit TRBD1. The CDR3 is 14 amino acids. Germline CDR1 and CDR2: SGHTA and FQGNSA. The trim removed 5 bases at V and 5 bases at J, leaving 6 bases unmatched. CDR3 in amino acids: CASSPRDRYQPQHF. CDR3 sequence (DNA): TGTGCCAGCAGCCCCCGGGACAGATATCAGCCCCAGCATTTT.

The chain has TRBV5-6 and TRBJ1-3; D gene uncertain. Germline-derived CDR1 and CDR2 are SGHDT and YYEEEE. The V end lost 0 bases, the J end lost 4 bases, and 8 bases lay between the germline ends. There are 14 residues in the CDR3. The CDR3 reads CASSLGEVGNTIYF. DNA for the CDR3: TGTGCCAGCAGCTTGGGGGAGGTCGGAAACACCATATATTTT.

In nucleotides, the CDR3 is TGTGCCAGCAGCCCCGACGGGGGGACCTCTGGAAACACCATATATTTT. Translation: CASSPDGGTSGNTIYF. The rearrangement links TRBV6-6 to TRBJ1-3, with a possible D match to TRBD1 (5 bases). The CDR3 covers 16 residues. Germline loops: CDR1 MNHNY, CDR2 SVGAGI (reference sequence). The ends were cut back, 6 bases at V and 0 bases at J, with 15 bases in the middle.

The CDR3 region has the DNA TGCAGCGTGGCTATATCATCCGCTAGTGGGGAGCTGTTTTTT. It is translated as CSVAISSASGELFF. The chain combines TRBV29-1 with TRBJ2-2; D remains ambiguous. The CDR3 spans 14 residues. Germline V gene sequence: CDR1 SQVTM, CDR2 ANQGSEA. The V gene lost 6 bases and the J gene lost 8 bases, with 19 bases spanning the gap.

The chain is built from TRBV19 and TRBJ2-2, with 7 nucleotides matching TRBD1. With 4 bases clipped from V and 7 bases from J, the junction kept 9 bases outside the gene matches. This CDR3 contains 15 residues. Germline V gene data show CDR1 as LNHDA and CDR2 as SQIVND (reference sequence). The CDR3 protein is CASSTPTGSIGELFF. The DNA for the CDR3 is TGTGCCAGTAGTACCCCGACAGGGAGCATCGGGGAGCTGTTTTTT.

V is TRBV5-4 and J is TRBJ2-3, with 7 bases that match TRBD2. CDR1 SGHNT and CDR2 YYREEE come from the germline V gene (reference sequence). Trimming at V came to 0 bases and at J to 5 bases, leaving 0 bases not matched to a gene. The CDR3 is made up of 13 amino acids. In nucleotides, the CDR3 is TGTGCCAGCAGCTTGGCGGGGGGAGATACGCAGTATTTT. Amino acid sequence: CASSLAGGDTQYF.

The V call is TRBV18, the J call TRBJ2-3, with D perhaps TRBD2 (6 bases). This CDR3 is built from 12 residues. Germline V gene lookup returns CDR1 KGHSH and CDR2 LQKENI. Trimming cost V 7 bases and J 6 bases, with 11 bases left between them. The CDR3 DNA sequence: TGTGCCAGCTGGGGGGAAACGGATACGCAGTATTTT. Translating gives CASWGETDTQYF.

This clone was seen once. The rearrangement links TRBV28 to TRBJ2-5; TRBD2 matches at 10 bases. The CDR3 loop spans 17 amino acids. V was clipped by 5 bases and J by 2 bases; unmatched bases: 11. CDR1 and CDR2 (germline): MDHEN, SYDVKM. In nucleotides, the CDR3 is TGTGCCAGCAGTCCCCTCTCCATAGCGGGAGGACAAGAGACCCAGTACTTC. Residues: CASSPLSIAGGQETQYF.

In its sample, this clone was seen once. The rearrangement uses TRBV28 and TRBJ1-2; 8 positions match TRBD1. This CDR3 has 14 amino acids. Per the germline V gene, CDR1 is MDHEN and CDR2 is SYDVKM. The J segment lost 0 bases and the V segment lost 3 bases, leaving 0 bases of the junction unmatched. CDR3 in DNA: TGTGCCAGCAGTTTGACAGGGGCTAACTATGGCTACACCTTC. It translates to CASSLTGANYGYTF.

The rearrangement links TRBV7-4 to TRBJ2-5; 8 bases agree with TRBD2. This CDR3 is built from 16 residues. The ends lost 3 bases at V and 2 bases at J; junction bases unmatched: 8. From germline, CDR1 is SGHVT and CDR2 SQSDAQ. The DNA of the CDR3 is TGTGCCAGCAGCTTTTGGGATAGCGGGATACAAGAGACCCAGTACTTC. It translates to CASSFWDSGIQETQYF.

This clone was recorded once. The rearrangement uses TRBV21-1 and TRBJ2-1; the table's D gene call, TRBD2, was not cross checked with the DNA. TRBV21-1 is a recognized pseudogene. This CDR3 contains 19 residues. The CDR3 sequence: CASSKGGTSGPSSYNEQFF. The CDR3 DNA reads TGTGCCAGCAGCAAAGGGGGGACTAGCGGGCCGAGCTCCTACAATGAGCAGTTCTTC.

The chain is built from TRBV2 and TRBJ2-2; the D is unclear. Germline-derived CDR1 and CDR2 are SNHLY and FYNNEI. V shed 2 bases and J shed 7 bases, with 8 bases lying between them. This CDR3 contains 13 residues. CDR3 coding DNA: TGTGCCAGCAGTGAAAATCTTATCGGGGAGCTGTTTTTT. Protein product: CASSENLIGELFF.

This clone showed up just a few times. This specimen includes other DNA sequences encoding the same CDR3. The chain is built from TRBV4-3 and TRBJ2-3; 8 bases map to TRBD1. Trimming took 4 bases from V and 5 from J; bases not matched to a gene: 5. CDR1 and CDR2 from the germline V gene are LGHNA and YSLEER. The CDR3 runs to 14 residues. The CDR3 nucleotides read TGCGCCAGCAGCCCAGGACAGGGCGTAGATACGCAGTATTTT. It encodes CASSPGQGVDTQYF.

The genes are TRBV5-5 and TRBJ1-2; TRBD1 aligns across 8 bases. Germline lookup yields CDR1 SGHKS and CDR2 YYEKEE (reference sequence). With V trimmed by 4 bases and J by 3 bases, 11 bases remained unmatched. The CDR3 sequence is 16 residues long. The CDR3 DNA follows: TGTGCCAGCAGCACGGATCCTCAGGGGGCGGACTATGGCTACACCTTC. Translation: CASSTDPQGADYGYTF.

The chain recombines TRBV24-1 with TRBJ2-7; 12 bases match TRBD1. Per germline, CDR1 KGHDR and CDR2 SFDVKD. The CDR3 extends over 16 amino acids. Trimming at V came to 4 bases and at J to 1 base, leaving 4 bases not matched to a gene. CDR3 coding DNA: TGTGCCACCAGTGACTCGGGACAGGGGGCATCCTACGAGCAGTACTTC. It codes for CATSDSGQGASYEQYF.

The chain is built from TRBV6-4 and TRBJ1-1; no reliable D call. The germline V and J ends were trimmed by 7 bases and 0 bases, with 9 bases remaining between them. Germline CDR1 reads MRHNA; CDR2 reads SNTAGT. The CDR3 runs to 13 residues. The CDR3 here is CASKREVNTEAFF. The CDR3 DNA sequence: TGTGCCAGCAAACGTGAGGTGAACACTGAAGCTTTCTTT.

The CDR3 DNA is TGTGCCAGCAGTACCCCTGCAGGGACAGGGACTTCGGACACTGAAGCTTTCTTT. The encoded protein is CASSTPAGTGTSDTEAFF. The J gene is TRBJ1-1, the V gene TRBV7-9; TRBD1 matches 9 bases. CDR1 and CDR2 from the germline V gene are SEHNR and FQNEAQ (reference sequence). The CDR3 runs to 18 residues. V lost 6 bases to trimming and J lost 3 bases; unmatched junction nucleotides: 17. Full variable domain (missing parts from reference TRBV7-9 and TRBJ1-1): DTGVSQNPRHKITKRGQNVTFRCDPISEHNRLYWYRQTLGQGPEFLTYFQNEAQLEKSRLLSDRFSAERPKGSFSTLEIQRTEQGDSAMYLCASSTPAGTGTSDTEAFFGQGTRLTVV.